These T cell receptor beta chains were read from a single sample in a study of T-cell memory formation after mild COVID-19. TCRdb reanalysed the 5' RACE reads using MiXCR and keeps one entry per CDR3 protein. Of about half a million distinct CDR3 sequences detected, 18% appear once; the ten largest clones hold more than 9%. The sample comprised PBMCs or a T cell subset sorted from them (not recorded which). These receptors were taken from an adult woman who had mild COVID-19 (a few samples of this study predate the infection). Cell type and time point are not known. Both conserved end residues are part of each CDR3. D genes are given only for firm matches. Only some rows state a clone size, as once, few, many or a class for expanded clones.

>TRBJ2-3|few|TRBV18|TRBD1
TGTGCCAGCTCACCAGGCGGGACAGGGGGAGAGAATACGCAGTATTTT
CASSPGGTGGENTQYF
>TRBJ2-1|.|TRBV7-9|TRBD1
TGTGCCAGCAGCTCCCAGGCAGGGGGAATCGATGAGCAGTTCTTC
CASSSQAGGIDEQFF
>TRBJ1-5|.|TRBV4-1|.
TGCGCCAGCAGCCAAGTAAAGGGAGCGGGTAGCAATCAGCCCCAGCATTTT
CASSQVKGAGSNQPQHF
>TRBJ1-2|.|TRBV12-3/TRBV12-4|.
TGTGCCAGCAGTCGCTCCGGTGGGCAGGGCTACACCTTC
CASSRSGGQGYTF
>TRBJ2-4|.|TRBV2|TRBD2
TGTGCCAGCAGTGCGGGACTAGCGGGGGGGCTGAACATTCAGTACTTC
CASSAGLAGGLNIQYF
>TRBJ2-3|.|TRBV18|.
TGTGCCAGCTCACCACCGTCAGGTTCTGATACGCAGTATTTT
CASSPPSGSDTQYF
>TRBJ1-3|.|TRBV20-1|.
TGCAGTGCTAGGGAGGAGGGAAGCTCTGGAAACACCATATATTTT
CSAREEGSSGNTIYF
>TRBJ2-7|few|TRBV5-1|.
TGCGCCAGCAGCTTTAGTGACCCTTCCTCCTACGAGCAGTACTTC
CASSFSDPSSYEQYF
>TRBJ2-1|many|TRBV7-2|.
TGTGCCAGCAGCTTTAGTTCCTACAATGAGCAGTTCTTC
CASSFSSYNEQFF
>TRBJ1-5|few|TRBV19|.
TGTGCCAGTACAGGGTCGGGGTATCAGCCCCAGCATTTT
CASTGSGYQPQHF
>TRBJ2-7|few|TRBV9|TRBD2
TGTGCCAGCAGCGTAGAAGGAGCGGGAGGGCCTTCAGACGAGCAGTACTTC
CASSVEGAGGPSDEQYF
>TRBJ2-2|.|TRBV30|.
TGTGCCTGGAGTGTACAGGTGATGAACACCGGGGAGCTGTTTTTT
CAWSVQVMNTGELFF
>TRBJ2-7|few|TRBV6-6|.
TGTGCCAGCAGCCTCAATAGGGAGCAGTACTTC
CASSLNREQYF
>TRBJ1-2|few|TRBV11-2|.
TGTGCCAGCAGCTCCCGGGGTGGCTACACCTTC
CASSSRGGYTF
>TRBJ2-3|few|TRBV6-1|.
TGTGCCAGCAGTGACAGGGGTCCAGATACGCAGTATTTT
CASSDRGPDTQYF
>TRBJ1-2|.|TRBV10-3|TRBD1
TGTGCCATCAGTGCCGGACAGGCTAACTATGGCTACACCTTC
CAISAGQANYGYTF
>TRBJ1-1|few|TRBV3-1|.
TGTGCCAGCAGCCAAGATAAGGAGGGATTGAACACTGAAGCTTTCTTT
CASSQDKEGLNTEAFF
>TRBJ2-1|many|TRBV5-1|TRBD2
TGCGCCAGCAGCTTGGTTCTAGCGGGGGGTACCAATGAGCAGTTCTTC
CASSLVLAGGTNEQFF
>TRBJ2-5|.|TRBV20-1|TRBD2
TGCAGTGCCGATACTTTAACCGGGACTAGCAGCCCGGAGACCCAGTACTTC
CSADTLTGTSSPETQYF
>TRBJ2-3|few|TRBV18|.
TGTGCCAGCTCCCCACTCGCGGAAACAGATACGCAGTATTTT
CASSPLAETDTQYF
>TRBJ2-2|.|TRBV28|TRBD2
TGTGCCAGCAGTCGTTATATGGTAGCGGGAGGGTCCGGGGAGCTGTTTTTT
CASSRYMVAGGSGELFF
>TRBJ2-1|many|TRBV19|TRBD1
TGTGCCAGCAGTCGGGACAGCTCCTACAATGAGCAGTTCTTC
CASSRDSSYNEQFF
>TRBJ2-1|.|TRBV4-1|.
TGCGCCAGCAGCCATCTTCCGGGACCCGAAAGGGGGCAGTTCTTC
CASSHLPGPERGQFF
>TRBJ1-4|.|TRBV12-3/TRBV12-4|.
TGTGCCACCCAAGAGACGGGGCCTAATGAAAAACTGTTTTTT
CATQETGPNEKLFF
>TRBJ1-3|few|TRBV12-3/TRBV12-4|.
TGTGCCAGCGCACTTTCAAGCAGTGGAAACACCATATATTTT
CASALSSSGNTIYF
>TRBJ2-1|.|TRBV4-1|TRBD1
TGCGCCAGCAGAGTTCCAGGGGGCGCCGGCAATGAGCAGTTCTTC
CASRVPGGAGNEQFF
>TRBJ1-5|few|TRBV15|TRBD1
TGTGCCACCAGCAGCTGGACAGGGGCAGGGCAGCCCCAGCATTTT
CATSSWTGAGQPQHF
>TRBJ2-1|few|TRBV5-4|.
TGTGCCAGCAGCTCTCGAGGGGGGGGACTCCCGTCGGGGCAGTTCTTC
CASSSRGGGLPSGQFF
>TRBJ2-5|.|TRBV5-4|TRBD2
TGTGCCAGCAGCTTGATCGGGGGGGACCAAGAGACCCAGTACTTC
CASSLIGGDQETQYF
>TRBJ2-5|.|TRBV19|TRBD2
TGTGCCAGTAGTCCCGGACTAGCGGGGTGGGAAGAGACCCAGTACTTC
CASSPGLAGWEETQYF
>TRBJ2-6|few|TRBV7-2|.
TGTGCCAGCAGCCTCCGCCCCTGGGGTGGCTCTGGGGCCAACGTCCTGACTTTC
CASSLRPWGGSGANVLTF
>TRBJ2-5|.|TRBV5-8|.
TGTGCCAGCAGCTTGAACGGGATAAGAGAGACCCAGTACTTC
CASSLNGIRETQYF
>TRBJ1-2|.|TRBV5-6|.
TGTGCCAGCAGCCACGCCGCCCAGGCTCTTATCTTTGGCTACACCTTC
CASSHAAQALIFGYTF
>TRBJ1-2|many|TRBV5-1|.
TGCGCCAGCAGCTTCGGGCAGGACTATGGCTACACCTTC
CASSFGQDYGYTF
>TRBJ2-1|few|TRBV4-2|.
TGTGCCAGCAGCCCTAGCCCGCAGGTCTCCTACAATGAGCAGTTCTTC
CASSPSPQVSYNEQFF
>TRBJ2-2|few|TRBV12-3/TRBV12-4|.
TGTGCCAGCAGTTTAAGGACAGCGAACACCGGGGAGCTGTTTTTT
CASSLRTANTGELFF
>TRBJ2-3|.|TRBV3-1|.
TGTGCCAGCAGCCAAGAGAGGCTCACAGATACGCAGTATTTT
CASSQERLTDTQYF
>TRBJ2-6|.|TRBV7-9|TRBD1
TGTGCCAGCAGTCGGACAGGTTGGAGCTCTGGGGCCAACGTCCTGACTTTC
CASSRTGWSSGANVLTF
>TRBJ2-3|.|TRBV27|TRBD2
TGTGCCACCTCGCGGGGGGACACAGATACGCAGTATTTT
CATSRGDTDTQYF
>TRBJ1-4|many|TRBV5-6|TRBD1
TGTGCCAGCAGCTTTCGGGACAGGCTTAATGAAAAACTGTTTTTT
CASSFRDRLNEKLFF
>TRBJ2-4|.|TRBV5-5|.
TGTGCCAGCAGCTTGAACAGACGTCCCGAAGCCAAAAACATTCAGTACTTC
CASSLNRRPEAKNIQYF